Listed here are 19 T cell receptor beta chains from one sample, sequenced in a study of T cells expressing NK-cell markers. TCRdb reanalyzed the 5' RACE reads, giving one entry per CDR3 protein sequence and no DNA. The sample holds about 460,000 distinct CDR3 sequences. Input material: blood T cells: a sorted CD56 or NKG2C T cell subset, CD4+ or CD8+ T cells, or bulk PBMC T cells (not recorded which). Receptor source: a woman between 50 and 59 years old in good health.

The CDR3 region is CASSTRRAGGIHNEQFF. The rearrangement joins TRBV7-9 to TRBJ2-1; absent DNA, TCRdb's TRBD2 call cannot be checked. The CDR3 spans 17 residues. Looked up from germline, CDR1 is SEHNR and CDR2 is FQNEAQ (reference sequence).

The chain uses TRBV29-1 and TRBJ2-1; TCRdb picks TRBD2, but there is no DNA to check that call. CDR3 size: 14 residues. From germline, CDR1 is SQVTM and CDR2 ANQGSEA. The CDR3 region is CSVVSGLAGGSAFF.

The chain has TRBV12-3 or TRBV12-4 and TRBJ2-3; TCRdb selects TRBD1, and the lack of DNA leaves this call unchecked. The CDR3 runs 17 residues. CDR3 in amino acids: CASSSSGGIGVTDTQYF.

The V gene is TRBV4-1, the J gene TRBJ2-2; the D call of TRBD2 rests on TCRdb alone, since no DNA is present to check it. Germline V CDR1 and CDR2: MGHRA, YSYEKL. This CDR3 is built from 15 residues. The CDR3 here is CASSHLRVGTGELFF.

The V call is TRBV10-1, the J call TRBJ2-2; the TRBD2 assignment by TCRdb is unverifiable without DNA. The germline CDR1 and CDR2 sequences are WNHNN and SYGVQD (reference sequence). The CDR3 runs to 16 residues. This CDR3 is CASSEGLAGAVGELFF.

This CDR3 reads CARGLAGGATDTQYF. The chain combines TRBV2 with TRBJ2-3; TCRdb indicates TRBD2, and absent DNA this call remains unverified. The CDR3 covers 15 residues. Germline CDR1 and CDR2: SNHLY and FYNNEI.

V gene TRBV15 combines with J gene TRBJ2-7. Germline-derived CDR1 and CDR2 are LNHNV and YYDKDF (reference sequence). This CDR3 has 11 amino acids. The CDR3 loop reads CATSQGSEQYF.

The chain combines TRBV12-3 or TRBV12-4 with TRBJ2-5; TCRdb returns TRBD2, unconfirmable since there is no DNA. The CDR3 is 18 residues long. CDR3 sequence: CASTSLLGLAGYQETQYF.

The rearrangement joins TRBV7-2 to TRBJ2-3; TCRdb names TRBD1, which stays unverified in the absence of DNA. Germline lookup yields CDR1 SGHTA and CDR2 FQGNSA. This CDR3 contains 11 residues. The CDR3 reads CASSPGTAQYF.

The genes are TRBV29-1 and TRBJ1-1; TCRdb designates TRBD1, a call that cannot be tested without DNA. The CDR3 runs to 13 residues. Germline loops: CDR1 SQVTM, CDR2 ANQGSEA. CDR3 sequence reads: CSPHGAGSTEAFF.

This chain links TRBV20-1 with TRBJ2-1; with no DNA, the TCRdb D assignment of TRBD1 cannot be verified. Germline V gives CDR1 DFQATT, CDR2 SNEGSKA (reference sequence). The CDR3 extends over 13 amino acids. CDR3 region: CSVFRRAYNEQFF.

The V gene is TRBV12-3 or TRBV12-4, the J gene TRBJ1-2; TCRdb picks TRBD1, but there is no DNA to check that call. The CDR3 covers 15 residues. The CDR3 sequence: CASTLSGNPSYGYTF.

The V call is TRBV11-2, the J call TRBJ2-2; TCRdb designates TRBD2, a call that cannot be tested without DNA. There are 16 residues in the CDR3. Germline CDR1 reads SGHAT; CDR2 reads FQNNGV. The chain's CDR3 is CASSSRLAGVKRELFF. The full variable domain, its missing parts supplied by reference TRBV11-2 and TRBJ2-2, is EAGVAQSPRYKIIEKRQSVAFWCNPISGHATLYWYQQILGQGPKLLIQFQNNGVVDDSQLPKDRFSAERLKGVDSTLKIQPAKLEDSAVYLCASSSRLAGVKRELFFGEGSRLTVL.

This sequence joins TRBV20-1 and TRBJ2-5; TCRdb reports TRBD2, a call that lacks DNA to check it against. The CDR3 has 16 residues. Germline lookup yields CDR1 DFQATT and CDR2 SNEGSKA (reference sequence). This chain's CDR3 is CSASGSGRAHKETQYF.

The chain is built from TRBV5-1 and TRBJ1-1; the D call of TRBD1 rests on TCRdb alone, since no DNA is present to check it. The CDR3 is 16 residues long. Germline CDR1 is SGHRS and CDR2 is YFSETQ. CDR3 protein: CASSLETYRGSKEAFF.

The chain links TRBV6-2 or TRBV6-3 to TRBJ2-3; as DNA is missing, the TRBD1 call by TCRdb cannot be tested. Germline V gene data show CDR1 as MNHEY and CDR2 as SVGEGT. CDR3 length equals 16 residues. The CDR3 protein is CASSYSRGAYTDTQYF.

CDR3 sequence: CASSPGDRREETQYF. This sequence joins TRBV27 and TRBJ2-5; TCRdb calls TRBD1, which cannot be checked without DNA. CDR3 length: 15 amino acids. The germline V gene has CDR1 MNHEY and CDR2 SMNVEV (reference sequence).

This chain uses TRBV29-1 with TRBJ1-1; with no DNA, the TCRdb D assignment of TRBD1 cannot be verified. Germline V gene data show CDR1 as SQVTM and CDR2 as ANQGSEA. CDR3 length equals 13 residues. The CDR3: CSVSWGVVTEAFF.

This chain uses TRBV6-6 with TRBJ1-2. Germline V gene lookup returns CDR1 MNHNY and CDR2 SVGAGI (reference sequence). The CDR3 length is 14 residues. The CDR3 loop reads CASSYSSGNYGYTF.